Presented here are 10 T cell receptor beta chains from one specimen sequenced in a study of Ad26.COV2.S vaccination and SARS-CoV-2 variants. The table came from immunoSEQ multiplex PCR; TCRdb's copy has only in-frame clones and leaves some out. In the table there are approximately 480,000 clones, approximately 90% of which are singletons. Treatment: 15 to 20 received Ad26.COV2.S at low or high dose, single or two shots; five or six received placebo; per-sample allocation not given. Material that was analyzed had been drawn on day 63 after the first vaccine or placebo injection. The sample here was peripheral blood, taken in a trial of Ad26.COV2.S vaccine versus placebo. The receptors here all came from a person aged 18 to 59 who received the Ad26.COV2.S COVID-19 vaccine or a placebo.

The chain has TRBV28 and TRBJ2-3; TRBD2 is a possible D gene (5 bases). Looked up from germline, CDR1 is MDHEN and CDR2 is SYDVKM. Trimming took off 5 bases at V and 3 bases at J, with 15 bases between the two ends. This CDR3 has 15 residues. In DNA, the CDR3 is TGTGCCAGCAGTACCTGGACTGAGTCGACAGATACGCAGTATTTT. Amino acid sequence: CASSTWTESTDTQYF.

This sequence joins TRBV30 and TRBJ1-1, with D possibly being TRBD1 (5 bases). This CDR3 contains 13 residues. V lost 7 bases to trimming and J lost 5 bases, with 17 bases between them. Germline CDR1 reads GTSNPN; CDR2 reads SVGIG (reference sequence). DNA for the CDR3: TGTGCCTCGACTCGTTGGGGCGGGACTGAAGCTTTCTTT. Its protein is CASTRWGGTEAFF.

The chain has TRBV7-2 and TRBJ2-3; TRBD2 agrees at 9 bases. Per germline, CDR1 SGHTA and CDR2 FQGNSA. The CDR3 contains 15 residues. Trimming at V came to 5 bases and at J to 7 bases, leaving 10 bases not matched to a gene. CDR3 nucleotide sequence: TGTGCCAGCAGCCCGCGAGCTCTAGCGGGAAATACGCAGTATTTT. This gives the protein CASSPRALAGNTQYF. The full variable domain, in which reference TRBV7-2 and TRBJ2-3 provide the parts outside the CDR3, is GAGVSQSPSNKVTEKGKDVELRCDPISGHTALYWYRQSLGQGLEFLIYFQGNSAPDKSGLPSDRFSAERTGGSVSTLTIQRTQQEDSAVYLCASSPRALAGNTQYFGPGTRLTVL.

The chain couples TRBV7-3 to TRBJ2-3; 10 bases agree with TRBD2. There are 16 residues in the CDR3. Trimming removed 5 bases from V and 1 base from J; junction bases left unmatched: 6. Per the germline V gene, CDR1 is SGHTA and CDR2 is FQGTGA. The DNA of the CDR3 is TGTGCCAGCAGCCTCGGACTAGCGGACGGCACAGATACGCAGTATTTT. It translates to CASSLGLADGTDTQYF.

The chain couples TRBV27 to TRBJ2-7, with a tentative D call TRBD2 (6 bases). The CDR3 extends over 14 amino acids. V lost 3 bases to trimming and J lost 3 bases, with 12 bases between them. Germline V gene data show CDR1 as MNHEY and CDR2 as SMNVEV (reference sequence). In DNA form, the CDR3 reads TGTGCCAGCAGTTTTCTCGGGAGAGACTACGAGCAGTACTTC. The encoded protein is CASSFLGRDYEQYF.

V usage is TRBV30 and J usage is TRBJ2-5; D gene uncertain. The V end lost 7 bases, the J end lost 5 bases, and 20 bases lay between the germline ends. The CDR3 covers 14 residues. CDR1 GTSNPN and CDR2 SVGIG come from the germline V gene (reference sequence). The CDR3 region has the DNA TGTGCCTCCACTCCGGGCAGAGCCTTGGAGACCCAGTACTTC. Protein product: CASTPGRALETQYF.

V gene TRBV2 combines with J gene TRBJ2-1; D is unresolved. Per the germline V gene, CDR1 is SNHLY and CDR2 is FYNNEI. The CDR3 spans 11 residues. The V gene lost 7 bases and the J gene lost 9 bases, with 10 bases spanning the gap. Here the CDR3 reads CASMTPVEQFF. In DNA, the CDR3 is TGTGCCAGCATGACACCCGTTGAGCAGTTCTTC.

The chain links TRBV4-3 to TRBJ1-1; D is possibly TRBD1 (5 bases). CDR3 size: 15 residues. V was pared by 1 base and J by 5 bases, with 14 bases between. CDR1 and CDR2 (germline): LGHNA, YSLEER. CDR3 amino acids: CASSQGTFRGTEAFF. The CDR3 DNA reads as TGCGCCAGCAGCCAAGGGACATTCCGGGGGACTGAAGCTTTCTTT.

This chain uses TRBV28 with TRBJ2-3; TRBD2 agrees at 7 bases. Germline CDR1 reads MDHEN; CDR2 reads SYDVKM. The CDR3 has 15 amino acids. J lost 0 bases, V lost 6 bases, and 6 bases had no gene match. CDR3 protein: CASSSAGPSTDTQYF. In nucleotides, the CDR3 is TGTGCCAGCAGCTCAGCGGGACCAAGCACAGATACGCAGTATTTT.

This clone has a single count. Sequence at one end of the junction differs from germline and may be a read error. V usage is TRBV11-3 and J usage is TRBJ2-7; D is undetermined. This CDR3 is 12 amino acids long. Looked up from germline, CDR1 is SGHNT and CDR2 is YENEEA. This chain's CDR3 is CASSLTSSEQYF. Here the CDR3 DNA reads TGTGCCAGCAGCTTGACCTCCTCCGAGCAGTACTTC.